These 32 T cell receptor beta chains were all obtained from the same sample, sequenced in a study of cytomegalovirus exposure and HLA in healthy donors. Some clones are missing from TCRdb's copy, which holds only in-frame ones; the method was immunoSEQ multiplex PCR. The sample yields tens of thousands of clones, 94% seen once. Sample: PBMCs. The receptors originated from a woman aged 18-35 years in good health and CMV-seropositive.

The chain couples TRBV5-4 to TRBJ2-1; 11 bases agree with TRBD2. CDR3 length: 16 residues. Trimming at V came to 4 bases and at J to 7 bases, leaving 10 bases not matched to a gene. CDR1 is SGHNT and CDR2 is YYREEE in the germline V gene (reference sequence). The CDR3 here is CASSPGVAGGHNEQFF. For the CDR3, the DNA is TGTGCCAGCAGCCCGGGGGTAGCGGGGGGGCATAATGAGCAGTTCTTC.

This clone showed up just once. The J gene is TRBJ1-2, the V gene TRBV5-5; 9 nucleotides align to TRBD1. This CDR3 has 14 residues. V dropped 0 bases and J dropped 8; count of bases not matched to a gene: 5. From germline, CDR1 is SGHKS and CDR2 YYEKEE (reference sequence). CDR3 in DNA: TGTGCCAGCAGCTTGGTTGGGACAGGGCCAGGCTACACCTTC. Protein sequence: CASSLVGTGPGYTF.

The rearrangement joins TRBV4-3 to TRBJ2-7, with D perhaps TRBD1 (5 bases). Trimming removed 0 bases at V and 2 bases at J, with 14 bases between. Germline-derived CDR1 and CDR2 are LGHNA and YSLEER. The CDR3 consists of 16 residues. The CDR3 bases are TGCGCCAGCAGCCAAGATCGGTTCGACAGTACCTACGAGCAGTACTTC. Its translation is CASSQDRFDSTYEQYF.

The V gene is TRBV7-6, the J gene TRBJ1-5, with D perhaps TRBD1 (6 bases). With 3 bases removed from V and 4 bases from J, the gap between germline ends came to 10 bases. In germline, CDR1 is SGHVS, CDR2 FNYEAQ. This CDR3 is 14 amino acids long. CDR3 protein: CASSFQGINQPQHF. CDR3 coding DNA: TGTGCCAGCAGCTTCCAGGGGATTAATCAGCCCCAGCATTTT.

In nucleotides, the CDR3 is TGTGCCAGCAGCTCTCAGGGCGAAGAGCAGTTCTTC. Its protein is CASSSQGEEQFF. This rearrangement joins TRBV5-4 to TRBJ2-1, with a possible D match to TRBD1 (5 bases). Trimming took 3 bases from V and 10 from J, leaving 11 bases between them. The CDR3 has 12 residues. Germline-derived CDR1 and CDR2 are SGHNT and YYREEE (reference sequence).

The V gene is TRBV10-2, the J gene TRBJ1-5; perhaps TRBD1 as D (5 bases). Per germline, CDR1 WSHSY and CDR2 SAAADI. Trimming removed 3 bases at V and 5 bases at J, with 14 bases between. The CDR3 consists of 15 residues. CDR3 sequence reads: CASSDWALGDQPQHF. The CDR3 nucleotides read TGCGCCAGCAGTGATTGGGCGCTAGGGGATCAGCCCCAGCATTTT.

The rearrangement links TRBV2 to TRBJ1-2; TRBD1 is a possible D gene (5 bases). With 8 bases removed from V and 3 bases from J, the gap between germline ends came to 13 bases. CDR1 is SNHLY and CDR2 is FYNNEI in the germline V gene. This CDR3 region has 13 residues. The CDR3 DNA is TGTGCCAGCTCGGGGGATTGGTACTATGGCTACACCTTC. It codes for CASSGDWYYGYTF.

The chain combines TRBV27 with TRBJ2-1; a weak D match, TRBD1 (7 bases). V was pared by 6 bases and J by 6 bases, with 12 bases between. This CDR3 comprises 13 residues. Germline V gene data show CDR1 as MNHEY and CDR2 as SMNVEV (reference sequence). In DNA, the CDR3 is TGTGCCAGCAGACAGGGGACTTTCAATGAGCAGTTCTTC. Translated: CASRQGTFNEQFF.

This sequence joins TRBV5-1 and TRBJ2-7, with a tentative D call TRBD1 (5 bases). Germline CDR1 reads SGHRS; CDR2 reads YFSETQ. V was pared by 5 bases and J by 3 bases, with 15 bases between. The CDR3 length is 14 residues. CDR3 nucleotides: TGCGCCAGCAGACCCCTACAGGAGATCTACGAGCAGTACTTC. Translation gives CASRPLQEIYEQYF.

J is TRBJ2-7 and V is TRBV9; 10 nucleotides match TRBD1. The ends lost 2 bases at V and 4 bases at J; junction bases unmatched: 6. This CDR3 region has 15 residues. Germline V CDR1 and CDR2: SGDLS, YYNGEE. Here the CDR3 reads CASSVADRGLYEQYF. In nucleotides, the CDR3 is TGTGCCAGCAGCGTCGCTGACAGGGGGCTGTACGAGCAGTACTTC. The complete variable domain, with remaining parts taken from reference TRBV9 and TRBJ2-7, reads DSGVTQTPKHLITATGQRVTLRCSPRSGDLSVYWYQQSLDQGLQFLIQYYNGEERAKGNILERFSAQQFPDLHSELNLSSLELGDSALYFCASSVADRGLYEQYFGPGTRLTVT.

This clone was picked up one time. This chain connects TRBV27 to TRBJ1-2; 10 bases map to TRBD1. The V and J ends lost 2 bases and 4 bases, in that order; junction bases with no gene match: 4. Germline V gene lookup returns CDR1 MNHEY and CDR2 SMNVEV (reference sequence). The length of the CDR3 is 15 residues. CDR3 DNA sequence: TGTGCCAGCAGTTTAATGACAGGGGGCGGCTATGGCTACACCTTC. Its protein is CASSLMTGGGYGYTF.

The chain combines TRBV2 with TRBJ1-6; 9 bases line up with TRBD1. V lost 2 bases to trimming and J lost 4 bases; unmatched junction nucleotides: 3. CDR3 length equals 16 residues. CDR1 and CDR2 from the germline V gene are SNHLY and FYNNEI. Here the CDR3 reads CASSERGTGYNSPLHF. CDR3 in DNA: TGTGCCAGCAGTGAACGCGGGACAGGGTATAATTCACCCCTCCACTTT.

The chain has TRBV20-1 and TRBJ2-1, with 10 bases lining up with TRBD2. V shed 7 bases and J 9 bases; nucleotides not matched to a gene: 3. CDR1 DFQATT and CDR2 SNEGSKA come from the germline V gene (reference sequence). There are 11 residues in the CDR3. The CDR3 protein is CSGQREGEQFF. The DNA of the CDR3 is TGCAGTGGTCAGCGGGAGGGTGAGCAGTTCTTC.

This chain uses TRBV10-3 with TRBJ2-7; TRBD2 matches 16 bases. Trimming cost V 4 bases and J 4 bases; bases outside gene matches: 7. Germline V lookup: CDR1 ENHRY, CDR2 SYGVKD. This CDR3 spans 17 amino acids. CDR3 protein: CAISGEGLAGGPYEQYF. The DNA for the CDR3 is TGTGCCATCAGTGGAGAGGGACTAGCGGGAGGGCCGTACGAGCAGTACTTC.

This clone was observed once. The chain's CDR3 is CASSSGDPTLDEQFF. The CDR3 DNA reads TGTGCCAGCAGTTCGGGGGACCCTACTCTTGATGAGCAGTTCTTC. This chain connects TRBV6-5 to TRBJ2-1; possibly TRBD2 for D (6 bases). The V gene's germline CDR1 is MNHEY and CDR2 SVGAGI. Trimming left V 4 bases short and J 8 bases short, with 18 bases between. The CDR3 spans 15 residues.

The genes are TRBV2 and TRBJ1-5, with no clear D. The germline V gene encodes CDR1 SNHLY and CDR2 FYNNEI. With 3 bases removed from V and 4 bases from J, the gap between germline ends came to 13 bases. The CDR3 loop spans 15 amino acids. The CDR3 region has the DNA TGTGCCAGCAGTGATCGGTCGGGATGGAATCAGCCCCAGCATTTT. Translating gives CASSDRSGWNQPQHF.

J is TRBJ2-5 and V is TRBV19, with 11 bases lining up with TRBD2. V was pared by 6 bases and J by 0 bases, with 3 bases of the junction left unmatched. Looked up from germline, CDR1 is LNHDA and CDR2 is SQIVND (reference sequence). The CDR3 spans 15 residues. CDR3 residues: CASSPSGRYQETQYF. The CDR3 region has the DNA TGTGCCAGTAGCCCTAGCGGGAGGTACCAAGAGACCCAGTACTTC.

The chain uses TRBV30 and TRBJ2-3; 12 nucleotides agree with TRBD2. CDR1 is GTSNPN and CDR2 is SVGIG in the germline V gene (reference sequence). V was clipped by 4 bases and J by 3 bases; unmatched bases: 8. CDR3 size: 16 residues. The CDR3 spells CAWTSGRAESTDTQYF. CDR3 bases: TGTGCCTGGACTAGCGGGAGGGCCGAGAGTACAGATACGCAGTATTTT.

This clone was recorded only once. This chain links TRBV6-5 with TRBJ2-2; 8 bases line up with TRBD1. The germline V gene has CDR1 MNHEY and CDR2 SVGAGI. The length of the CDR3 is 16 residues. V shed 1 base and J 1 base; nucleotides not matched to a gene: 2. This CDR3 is CASSYFGQGNTGELFF. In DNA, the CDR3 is TGTGCCAGCAGTTACTTCGGACAGGGGAACACCGGGGAGCTGTTTTTT.

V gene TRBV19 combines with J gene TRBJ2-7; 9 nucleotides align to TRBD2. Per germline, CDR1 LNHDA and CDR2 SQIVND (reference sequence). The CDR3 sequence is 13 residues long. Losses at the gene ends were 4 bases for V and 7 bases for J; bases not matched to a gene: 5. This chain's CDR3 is CASSTNSGGEQYF. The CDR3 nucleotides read TGTGCCAGTAGTACCAATAGCGGGGGAGAGCAGTACTTC.

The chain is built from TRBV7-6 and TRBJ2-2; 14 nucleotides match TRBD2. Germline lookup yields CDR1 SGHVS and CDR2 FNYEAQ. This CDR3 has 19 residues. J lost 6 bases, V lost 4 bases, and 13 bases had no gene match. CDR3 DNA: TGTGCCAGCAGCTCCGGGGGACTAGCGGGAGCCCGCCAGGCCGGGGAGCTGTTTTTT. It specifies CASSSGGLAGARQAGELFF.

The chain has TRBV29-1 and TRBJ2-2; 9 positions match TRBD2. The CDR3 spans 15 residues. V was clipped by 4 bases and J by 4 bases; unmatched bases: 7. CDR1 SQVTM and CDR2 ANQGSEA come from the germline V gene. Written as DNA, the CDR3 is TGCAGCGTTGCCGGGACTAGCCCCAGCACCGGGGAGCTGTTTTTT. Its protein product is CSVAGTSPSTGELFF.

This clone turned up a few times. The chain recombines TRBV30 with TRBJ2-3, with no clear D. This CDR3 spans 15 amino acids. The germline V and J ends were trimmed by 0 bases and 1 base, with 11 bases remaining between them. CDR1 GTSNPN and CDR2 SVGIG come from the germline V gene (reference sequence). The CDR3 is CAWSVGRWGTDTQYF. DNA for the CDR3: TGTGCCTGGAGTGTTGGCAGGTGGGGCACAGATACGCAGTATTTT.

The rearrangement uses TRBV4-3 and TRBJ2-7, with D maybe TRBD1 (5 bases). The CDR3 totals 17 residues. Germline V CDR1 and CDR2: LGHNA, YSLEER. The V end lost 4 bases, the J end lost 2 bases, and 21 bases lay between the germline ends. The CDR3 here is CASSLRVPGPRAYEQYF. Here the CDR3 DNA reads TGCGCCAGCAGCCTACGAGTCCCGGGCCCCAGGGCCTACGAGCAGTACTTC.

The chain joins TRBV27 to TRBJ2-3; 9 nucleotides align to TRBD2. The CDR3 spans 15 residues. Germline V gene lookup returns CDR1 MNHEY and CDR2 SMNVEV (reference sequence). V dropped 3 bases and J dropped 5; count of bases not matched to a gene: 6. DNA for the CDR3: TGTGCCAGCAGTTTGGCGGGAGGGCCGAGAGATACGCAGTATTTT. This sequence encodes CASSLAGGPRDTQYF.

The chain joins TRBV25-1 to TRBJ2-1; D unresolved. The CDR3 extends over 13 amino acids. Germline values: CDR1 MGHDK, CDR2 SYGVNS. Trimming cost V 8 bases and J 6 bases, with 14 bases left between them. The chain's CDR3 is CASGLRTFNEQFF. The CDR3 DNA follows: TGTGCCAGCGGGCTTAGAACTTTCAATGAGCAGTTCTTC.

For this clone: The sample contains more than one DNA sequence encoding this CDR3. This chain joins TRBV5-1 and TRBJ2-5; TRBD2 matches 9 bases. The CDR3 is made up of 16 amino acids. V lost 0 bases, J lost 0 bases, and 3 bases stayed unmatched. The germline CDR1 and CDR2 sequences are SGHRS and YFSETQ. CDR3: CASSLGAGGNQETQYF. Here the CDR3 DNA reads TGCGCCAGCAGCTTGGGAGCGGGGGGTAACCAAGAGACCCAGTACTTC.

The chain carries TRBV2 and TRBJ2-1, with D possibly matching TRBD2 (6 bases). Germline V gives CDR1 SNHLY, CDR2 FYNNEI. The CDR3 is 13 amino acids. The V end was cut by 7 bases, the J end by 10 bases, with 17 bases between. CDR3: CASISNPGLEQFF. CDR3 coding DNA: TGTGCCAGCATTTCCAACCCGGGACTGGAGCAGTTCTTC.

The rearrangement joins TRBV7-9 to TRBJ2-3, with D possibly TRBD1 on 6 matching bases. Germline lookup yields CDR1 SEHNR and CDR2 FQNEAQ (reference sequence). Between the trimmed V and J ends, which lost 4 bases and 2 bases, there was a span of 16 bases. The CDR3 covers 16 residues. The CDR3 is CASSSYRDTLTDTQYF. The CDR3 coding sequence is TGTGCCAGCAGCTCATACCGGGACACCCTCACAGATACGCAGTATTTT.

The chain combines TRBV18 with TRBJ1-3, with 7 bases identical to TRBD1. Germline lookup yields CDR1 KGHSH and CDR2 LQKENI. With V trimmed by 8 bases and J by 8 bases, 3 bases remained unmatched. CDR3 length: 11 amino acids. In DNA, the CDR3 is TGTGCCAGCGCTACAGGGGACACCATATATTTT. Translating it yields CASATGDTIYF.

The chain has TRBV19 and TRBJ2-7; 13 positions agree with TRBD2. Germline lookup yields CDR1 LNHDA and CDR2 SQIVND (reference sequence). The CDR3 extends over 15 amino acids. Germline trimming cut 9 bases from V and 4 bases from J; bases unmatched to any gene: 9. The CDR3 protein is CASTTSGGAAYEQYF. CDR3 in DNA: TGTGCCAGCACTACTAGCGGGGGGGCGGCTTACGAGCAGTACTTC.

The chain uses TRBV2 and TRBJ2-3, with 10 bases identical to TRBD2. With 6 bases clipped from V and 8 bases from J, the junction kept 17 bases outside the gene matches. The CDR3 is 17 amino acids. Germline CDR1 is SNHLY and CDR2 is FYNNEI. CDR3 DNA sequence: TGTGCCAGCAGCCAAATGGTGGTAGCGGGGGGTTTTGGTACGCAGTATTTT. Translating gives CASSQMVVAGGFGTQYF.